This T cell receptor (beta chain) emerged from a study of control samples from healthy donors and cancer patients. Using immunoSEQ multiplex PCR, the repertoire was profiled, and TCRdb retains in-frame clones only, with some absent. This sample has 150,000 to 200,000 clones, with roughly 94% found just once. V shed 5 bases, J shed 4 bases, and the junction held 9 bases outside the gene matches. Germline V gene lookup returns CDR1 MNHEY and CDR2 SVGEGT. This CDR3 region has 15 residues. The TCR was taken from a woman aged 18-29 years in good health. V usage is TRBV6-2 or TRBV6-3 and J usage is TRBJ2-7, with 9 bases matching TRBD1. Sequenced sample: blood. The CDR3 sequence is CASSIPGQGTYEQYF. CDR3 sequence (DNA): TGTGCCAGCAGTATCCCGGGACAGGGAACGTACGAGCAGTACTTC.